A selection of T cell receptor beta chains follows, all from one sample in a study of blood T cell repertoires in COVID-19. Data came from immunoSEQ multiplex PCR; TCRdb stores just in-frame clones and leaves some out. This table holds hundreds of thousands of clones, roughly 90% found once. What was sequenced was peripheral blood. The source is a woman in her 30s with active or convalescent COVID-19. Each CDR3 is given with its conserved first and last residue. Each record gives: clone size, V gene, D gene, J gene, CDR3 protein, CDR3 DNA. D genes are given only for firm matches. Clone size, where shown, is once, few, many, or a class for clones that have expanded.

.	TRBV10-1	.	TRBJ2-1	CASSEEGPRGSSYNEQFF	TGCGCCAGCAGTGAGGAGGGTCCTCGGGGGAGCTCCTACAATGAGCAGTTCTTC
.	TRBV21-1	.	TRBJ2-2	CASSKKRTTSGGNTGELFF	TGTGCCAGCAGCAAAAAAAGGACGACTAGCGGGGGGAACACCGGGGAGCTGTTTTTT
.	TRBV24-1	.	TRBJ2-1	CATSGYYNEQFF	TGTGCCACCAGTGGCTATTACAATGAGCAGTTCTTC
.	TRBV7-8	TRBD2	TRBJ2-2	CASSSSGGPTGELFF	TGTGCCAGCAGCTCATCGGGGGGGCCCACCGGGGAGCTGTTTTTT
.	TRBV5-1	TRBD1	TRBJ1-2	CASSSGQGGNYGYTF	TGCGCCAGCAGCTCCGGACAGGGGGGAAACTATGGCTACACCTTC
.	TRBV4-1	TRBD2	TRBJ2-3	CASSKRITSGRALTSTDTQYF	TGCGCCAGCAGCAAACGGATAACTAGCGGGAGGGCGCTTACTAGCACAGATACGCAGTATTTT
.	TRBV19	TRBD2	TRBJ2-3	CASSILAGGRADTQYF	TGTGCCAGTAGTATACTAGCGGGGGGGCGAGCAGATACGCAGTATTTT
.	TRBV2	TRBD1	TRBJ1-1	CASRGQVNTEAFF	TGTGCCAGCAGAGGACAGGTGAACACTGAAGCTTTCTTT
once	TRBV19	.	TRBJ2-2	CASSRVEGELFF	TGTGCCAGTAGCCGGGTAGAGGGGGAGCTGTTTTTT
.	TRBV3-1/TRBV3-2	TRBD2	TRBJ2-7	CASSQEYLAVGYEQYF	TGTGCCAGCAGCCAAGAGTATCTAGCGGTAGGCTACGAGCAGTACTTC
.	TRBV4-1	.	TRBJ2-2	CASSQEDSRTGELFF	TGCGCCAGCAGCCAGGAGGACAGCCGAACCGGGGAGCTGTTTTTT
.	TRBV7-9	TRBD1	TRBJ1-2	CASSPGTGEGYTF	TGTGCCAGCAGCCCGGGGACAGGGGAGGGCTACACCTTC
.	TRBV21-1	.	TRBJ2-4	CASSPRTSGRTIPIAKNIQYF	TGTGCCAGCAGCCCCCGGACTAGCGGGAGGACGATTCCAATAGCCAAAAACATTCAGTACTTC
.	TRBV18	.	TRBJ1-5	CASSEGLNQPQHF	TGTGCCAGCTCAGAAGGACTCAATCAGCCCCAGCATTTT
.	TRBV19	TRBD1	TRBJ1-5	CATHDRAFNQPQHF	TGTGCCACTCACGACAGGGCTTTTAATCAGCCCCAGCATTTT
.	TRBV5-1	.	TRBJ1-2	CASSSGSQGGYTF	TGCGCCAGCAGCTCTGGCAGCCAGGGGGGCTACACCTTC
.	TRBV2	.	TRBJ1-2	CASFQGRYGYTF	TGTGCCAGTTTTCAGGGTCGCTATGGCTACACCTTC
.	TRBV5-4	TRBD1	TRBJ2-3	CASSKGQGPTDTQYF	TGTGCCAGCAGCAAAGGACAGGGACCCACAGATACGCAGTATTTT
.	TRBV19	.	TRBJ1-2	CASSRQETSLYGYTF	TGTGCCAGTTCGCGACAGGAGACCTCACTCTATGGCTACACCTTC
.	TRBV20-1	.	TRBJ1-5	CSASAIELRDQPQHF	TGCAGTGCTAGTGCAATAGAGCTACGGGATCAGCCCCAGCATTTT
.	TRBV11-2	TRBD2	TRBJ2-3	CASSPGTSLWTDTQYF	TGTGCCAGCAGCCCCGGGACTAGCCTCTGGACAGATACGCAGTATTTT
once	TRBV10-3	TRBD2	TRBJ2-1	CAISESSPGTSGASEQFF	TGTGCCATCAGTGAGTCAAGCCCGGGGACTAGCGGGGCGAGCGAGCAGTTCTTC